This T cell receptor (beta chain) is drawn from a study of blood T cell repertoires in COVID-19. Study in general: The origin of the acute and convalescent COVID-19 samples was the United States, Italy and Spain. In each case, the material was cDNA or gDNA derived from T cells, B-cell-depleted T cells, or PBMCs.

A Seattle source enrolled patients during active infection and followed them longitudinally. The protocol was immunoSEQ multiplex PCR, while the TCRdb copy is restricted to in-frame clones and leaves out a portion. The sample has approximately 150,000 clones; 85% are singletons. This CDR3 is 15 amino acids long. V was cut by 6 bases and J by 4 bases, with 15 bases left in between. CDR1 and CDR2 (germline): MNHEY, SMNVEV (reference sequence). The chain has TRBV27 and TRBJ1-4; perhaps TRBD1 as D (5 bases). The sample comprised peripheral blood. This TCR was sampled from a woman in her forties or fifties with COVID-19, enrolled during active disease. The CDR3 nucleotides read TGTGCCAGCAGGCCTACAACGGGGGTTAATGAAAAACTGTTTTTT. Protein: CASRPTTGVNEKLFF. Combining the CDR3 with reference TRBV27 and TRBJ1-4 gives the whole variable domain EAQVTQNPRYLITVTGKKLTVTCSQNMNHEYMSWYRQDPGLGLRQIYYSMNVEVTDKGDVPEGYKVSRKEKRNFPLILESPSPNQTSLYFCASRPTTGVNEKLFFGSGTQLSVL.